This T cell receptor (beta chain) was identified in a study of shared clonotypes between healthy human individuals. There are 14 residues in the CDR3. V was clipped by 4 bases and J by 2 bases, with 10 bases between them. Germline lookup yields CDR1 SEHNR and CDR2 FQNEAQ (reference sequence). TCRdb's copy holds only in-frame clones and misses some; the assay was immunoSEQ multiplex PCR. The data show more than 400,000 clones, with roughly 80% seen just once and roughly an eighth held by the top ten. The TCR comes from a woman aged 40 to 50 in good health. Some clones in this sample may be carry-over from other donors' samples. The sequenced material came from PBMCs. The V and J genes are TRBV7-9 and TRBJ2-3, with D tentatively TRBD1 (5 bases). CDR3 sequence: CASSSTEDTDTQYF. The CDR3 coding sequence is TGTGCCAGCAGCTCGACAGAAGACACAGATACGCAGTATTTT.